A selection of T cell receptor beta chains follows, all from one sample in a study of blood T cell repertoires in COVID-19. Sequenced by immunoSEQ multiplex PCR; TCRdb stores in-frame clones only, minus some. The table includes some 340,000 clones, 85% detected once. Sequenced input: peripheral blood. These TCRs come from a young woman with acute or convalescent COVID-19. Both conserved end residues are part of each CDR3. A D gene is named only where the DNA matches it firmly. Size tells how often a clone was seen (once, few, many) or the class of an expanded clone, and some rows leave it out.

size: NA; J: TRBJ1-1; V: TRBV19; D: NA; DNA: TGTGCCAGCCAAAGGACAGCGAACACTGAAGCTTTCTTT; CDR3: CASQRTANTEAFF
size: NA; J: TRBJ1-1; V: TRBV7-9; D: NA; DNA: TGTGCCAGCAGCTTATCGGGGGGGAGCACTGAAGCTTTCTTT; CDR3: CASSLSGGSTEAFF
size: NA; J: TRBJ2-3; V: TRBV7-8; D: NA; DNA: TGTGCCAGCAGCTTAGCGCGCAGGGCAGCAGATACGCAGTATTTT; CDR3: CASSLARRAADTQYF
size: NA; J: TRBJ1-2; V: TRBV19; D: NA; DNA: TGTGCCAGTAGTATACTATCACAGGTGGACTATGGCTACACCTTC; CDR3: CASSILSQVDYGYTF
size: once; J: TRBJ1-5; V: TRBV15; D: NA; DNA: TGTGCCACCAGCAGACCGAAGACAGGGCCCCAGCATTTT; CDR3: CATSRPKTGPQHF
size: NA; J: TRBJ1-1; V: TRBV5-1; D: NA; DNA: TGCGCCAGCAGCTTGGCGGACACTGAAGCTTTCTTT; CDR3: CASSLADTEAFF
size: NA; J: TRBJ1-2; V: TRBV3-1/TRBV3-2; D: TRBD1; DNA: TGTGCCAGCAGCCAAGGGACAGGTGGCGGCTACACCTTC; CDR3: CASSQGTGGGYTF
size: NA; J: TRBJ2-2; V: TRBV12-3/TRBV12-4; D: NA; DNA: TGTGCCAGCAGTTTAACAGTCACCGGGGAGCTGTTTTTT; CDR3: CASSLTVTGELFF
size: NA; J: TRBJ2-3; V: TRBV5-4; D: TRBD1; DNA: TGTGCCAGCAGCTTGGCGACAGGGGTCCCTTCCACAGATACGCAGTATTTT; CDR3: CASSLATGVPSTDTQYF
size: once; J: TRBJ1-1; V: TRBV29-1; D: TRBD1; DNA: TGCAGCGTTGGGGACAGGGCGAACACTGAAGCTTTCTTT; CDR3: CSVGDRANTEAFF
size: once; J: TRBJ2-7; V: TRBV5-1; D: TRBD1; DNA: TGCGCCAGCAGCTTAGGACAGGGCTGGGAGCAGTACTTC; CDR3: CASSLGQGWEQYF
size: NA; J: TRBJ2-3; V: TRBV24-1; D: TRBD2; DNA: TGTGCCACCAGTGATCCTAAGGGGACTAGCGGCACAGATACGCAGTATTTT; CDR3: CATSDPKGTSGTDTQYF
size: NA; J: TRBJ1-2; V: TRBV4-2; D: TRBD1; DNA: TGTGCCAGCAGCCAAGATCCGGGGACAGGCGATGGCTACACCTTC; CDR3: CASSQDPGTGDGYTF
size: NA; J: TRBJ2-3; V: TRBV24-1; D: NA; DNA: TGTGCCACCAGTGACCTCTTCACAGATACGCAGTATTTT; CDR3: CATSDLFTDTQYF
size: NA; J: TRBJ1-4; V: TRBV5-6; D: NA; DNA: TGTGCCAGCAGCTTGGGATCGGACGAGCGCGGGGGAACTAATGAAAAACTGTTTTTT; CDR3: CASSLGSDERGGTNEKLFF
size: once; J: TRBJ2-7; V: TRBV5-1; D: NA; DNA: TGCGCCAGCAGCCTCGGACTGGAGAACGAGCAGTACTTC; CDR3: CASSLGLENEQYF
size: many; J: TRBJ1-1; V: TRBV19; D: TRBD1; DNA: TGTGCCAGTAGTGCGGGACAGGGGAACACTGAAGCTTTCTTT; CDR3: CASSAGQGNTEAFF
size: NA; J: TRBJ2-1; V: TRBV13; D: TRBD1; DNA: TGTGCCAGCAGCCCCATAAACAGGGGATTTGAGCAGTTCTTC; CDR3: CASSPINRGFEQFF
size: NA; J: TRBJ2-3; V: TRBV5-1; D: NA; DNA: TGCGCCAGCAGCCCAGGAGGGCCCTCGGATACGCAGTATTTT; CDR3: CASSPGGPSDTQYF
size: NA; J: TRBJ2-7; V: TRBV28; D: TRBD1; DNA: TGTGCCAGCATCCCTCAGGGGGCTCCCATTTACGAGCAGTACTTC; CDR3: CASIPQGAPIYEQYF
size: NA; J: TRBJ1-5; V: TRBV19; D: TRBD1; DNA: TGTGCCAGTAGTAGAGACACAGGGGGTGGCCGACAGCCCCAGCATTTT; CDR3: CASSRDTGGGRQPQHF
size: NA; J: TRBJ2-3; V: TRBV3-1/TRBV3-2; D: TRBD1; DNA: TGTGCCAGCAGCCAATCGACAGGGGCGCAAGATACGCAGTATTTT; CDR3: CASSQSTGAQDTQYF
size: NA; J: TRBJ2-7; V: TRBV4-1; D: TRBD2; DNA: TGCGCCAGCAGCCTTCAGCGGGGTTGGGAGCAGTACTTC; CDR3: CASSLQRGWEQYF
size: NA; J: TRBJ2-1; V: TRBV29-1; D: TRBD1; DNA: TGCAGCGTTGGAGGGGACAGGGGTTCTTACAATGAGCAGTTCTTC; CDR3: CSVGGDRGSYNEQFF
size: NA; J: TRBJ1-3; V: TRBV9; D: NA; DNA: TGTGCCAGCAGCCCCTCGGCCGGGTCATCCTCTGGAAACACCATATATTTT; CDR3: CASSPSAGSSSGNTIYF
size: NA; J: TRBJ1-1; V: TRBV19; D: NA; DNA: TGTGCCAGTAGTGTCGAAGCCAGGGGGAACACTGAAGCTTTCTTT; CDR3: CASSVEARGNTEAFF
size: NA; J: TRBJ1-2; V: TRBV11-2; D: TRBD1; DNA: TGTGCCAGCAGCTTAGAAAGGACAGGGCAGTATGGCTACACCTTC; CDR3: CASSLERTGQYGYTF
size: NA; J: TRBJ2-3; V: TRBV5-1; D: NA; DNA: TGCGCCAGCAGCTTGGGTAGCGAGACAGATACGCAGTATTTT; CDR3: CASSLGSETDTQYF
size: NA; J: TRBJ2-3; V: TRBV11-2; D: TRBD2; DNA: TGTGCCAGCAGCTTACAACTCGGGACTATCACAGATACGCAGTATTTT; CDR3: CASSLQLGTITDTQYF
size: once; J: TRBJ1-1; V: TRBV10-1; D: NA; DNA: TGCGCCAGCAGTGAGTCGGGGGGCACTGAAGCTTTCTTT; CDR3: CASSESGGTEAFF
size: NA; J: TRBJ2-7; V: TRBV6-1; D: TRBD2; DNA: TGTGCCAGCAGTGAAGCAGCGGGAGTATCCTACGAGCAGTACTTC; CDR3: CASSEAAGVSYEQYF
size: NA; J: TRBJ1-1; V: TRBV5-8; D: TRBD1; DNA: TGTGCCAGCAGCCCCCTCCGGGACAGGGCCACTGAAGCTTTCTTT; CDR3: CASSPLRDRATEAFF
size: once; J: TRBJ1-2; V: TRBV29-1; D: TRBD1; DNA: TGCAGCGTTGAAAAGGGACAGGGATGGGCATACACCTTC; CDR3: CSVEKGQGWAYTF
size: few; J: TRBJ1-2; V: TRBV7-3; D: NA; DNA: TGTGCCAGCAGCTTAAGCTCAGATGGCTACACCTTC; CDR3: CASSLSSDGYTF
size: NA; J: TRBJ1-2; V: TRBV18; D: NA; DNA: TGTGCCAGCTCACCACTTCCACAGGCTAACTATGGCTACACCTTC; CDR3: CASSPLPQANYGYTF
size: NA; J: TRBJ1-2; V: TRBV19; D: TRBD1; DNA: TGTGCCAGTAGCCCATTGGACAGGGAAGTGAACTATGGCTACACCTTC; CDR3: CASSPLDREVNYGYTF
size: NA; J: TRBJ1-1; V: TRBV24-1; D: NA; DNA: TGTGCCACCAGTGACCAGCGTACAAGTGAAGCTTTCTTT; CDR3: CATSDQRTSEAFF
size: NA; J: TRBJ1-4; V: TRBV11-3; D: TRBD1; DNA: TGTGCCAGCAGCCATACCCCTCAGCACGGCCAGGGGGCTCATGAAAAACTGTTTTTT; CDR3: CASSHTPQHGQGAHEKLFF
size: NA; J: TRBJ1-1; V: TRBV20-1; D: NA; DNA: TGCAGTGCTAGTCGGGCTGAAGCTTTCTTT; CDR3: CSASRAEAFF
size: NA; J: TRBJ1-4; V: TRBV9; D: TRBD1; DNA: TGTGCCAGCAGCGTAGGCACAGGGGCTGAAAAACTGTTTTTT; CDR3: CASSVGTGAEKLFF
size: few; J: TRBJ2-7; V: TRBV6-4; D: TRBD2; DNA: TGTGCCAGCAGTGAGACTAGCGGGAGCTCCTACGAGCAGTACTTC; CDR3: CASSETSGSSYEQYF
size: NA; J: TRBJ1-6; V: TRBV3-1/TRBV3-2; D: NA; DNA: TGTGCCAGCAGCCTCATGGGGGGACGGGGAAATTCACCCCTCCACTTT; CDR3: CASSLMGGRGNSPLHF
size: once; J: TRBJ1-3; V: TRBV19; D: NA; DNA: TGTGCCAGTAACATGGGCGGAAACACCATATATTTT; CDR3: CASNMGGNTIYF
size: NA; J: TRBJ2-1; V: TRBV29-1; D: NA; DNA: TGCAGCGTTGTAAGGGGTGAGCAGTTCTTC; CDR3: CSVVRGEQFF
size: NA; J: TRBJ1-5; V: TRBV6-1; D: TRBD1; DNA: TGTGCCAGCAGTGAAGGCGCAGGGGGCGGCCCCAATCAGCCCCAGCATTTT; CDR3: CASSEGAGGGPNQPQHF
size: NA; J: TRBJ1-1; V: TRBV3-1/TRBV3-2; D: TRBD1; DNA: TGTGCCAGCACCCTCTTCCGGGACAGGGGGCGTCGGACTGAAGCTTTCTTT; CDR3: CASTLFRDRGRRTEAFF
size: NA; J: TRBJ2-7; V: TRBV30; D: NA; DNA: TGTGCCTGGAGTGACAGGGACGAGCAGTACTTC; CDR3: CAWSDRDEQYF
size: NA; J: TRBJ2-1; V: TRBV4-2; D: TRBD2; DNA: TGTGCCAGCAGCCAAGACGTCGGGAGGGACGATGAGCAGTTCTTC; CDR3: CASSQDVGRDDEQFF
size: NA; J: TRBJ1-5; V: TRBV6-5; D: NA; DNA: TGTGCCAGCAGTTTGGACAGAAACATGGGGCCCCAGCATTTT; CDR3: CASSLDRNMGPQHF
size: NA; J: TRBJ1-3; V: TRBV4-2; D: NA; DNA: TGTGCCAGCAGCCAAGACAGGGCGGACACCATATATTTT; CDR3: CASSQDRADTIYF